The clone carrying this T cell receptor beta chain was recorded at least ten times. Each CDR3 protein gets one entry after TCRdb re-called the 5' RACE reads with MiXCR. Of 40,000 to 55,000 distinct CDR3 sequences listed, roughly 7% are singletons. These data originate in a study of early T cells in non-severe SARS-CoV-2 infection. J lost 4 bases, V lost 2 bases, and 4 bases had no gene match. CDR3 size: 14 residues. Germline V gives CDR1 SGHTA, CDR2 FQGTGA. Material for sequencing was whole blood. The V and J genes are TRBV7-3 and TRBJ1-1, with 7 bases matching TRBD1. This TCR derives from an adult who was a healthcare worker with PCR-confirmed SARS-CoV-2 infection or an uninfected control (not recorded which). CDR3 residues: CASSLAGGRTEAFF. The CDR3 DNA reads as TGTGCCAGCAGCTTAGCAGGGGGTCGCACTGAAGCTTTCTTT.